This TCR beta chain was identified during a study of cytomegalovirus exposure and HLA in healthy donors. The PCR made use of 60 Vbeta and 13 Jbeta primers. Repertoires were generated with immunoSEQ multiplex PCR, while TCRdb's copy carries only in-frame clones and drops some. The repertoire holds 200,000 to 250,000 clones, with over 80% as singletons. Germline loops: CDR1 SGDLS, CDR2 YYNGEE. CDR3 size: 16 residues. J lost 2 bases, V lost 3 bases, and 4 bases had no gene match. The source is a boy aged 2-9 years in good health and CMV-seronegative. The chain links TRBV9 to TRBJ2-3; 12 bases agree with TRBD2. The sequencing input was PBMCs. The CDR3 loop reads CASSAGTSGYTDTQYF. In DNA form, the CDR3 reads TGTGCCAGCAGCGCGGGGACTAGCGGGTACACAGATACGCAGTATTTT.